This T cell receptor (beta chain) is drawn from a study of blood T cell repertoires in COVID-19. About the research overall: The samples span acute and convalescent COVID-19 from the United States, Italy and Spain. Sources were T cells, B-cell-depleted T cells, or PBMCs; the material itself was cDNA or gDNA.

Unmatched junction bases numbered 10, after V lost 3 bases and J lost 1 base. CDR3 length: 18 amino acids. Germline CDR1 MNHEY, CDR2 SMNVEV (reference sequence). Authors' data handling: Nucleated cell number was recorded as an estimate derived from reference gene primer amplification. Clones were sequenced by immunoSEQ multiplex PCR, and TCRdb holds only the in-frame ones, with some missing. V, J and clone size were drawn from that table, and D and trimming were deduced from the DNA. Of 110,000 to 150,000 clones in the sample, 88% were seen once. In its sample, this clone was seen a few times. The material sequenced was peripheral blood. The chain carries TRBV27 and TRBJ2-7; TRBD1 aligns across 12 bases. The receptor comes from a man between 70 and 80 years old with acute or convalescent COVID-19. Here the CDR3 DNA reads TGTGCCAGCAGTTTTAGGTCCGGGACAGGGGGCTCATCCTACGAGCAGTACTTC. This sequence encodes CASSFRSGTGGSSYEQYF.